Listed below are T cell receptor beta chains from one sample, sequenced in a study of regulatory T cells in long-lasting Graves disease. MiXCR was run by TCRdb on the multiplex PCR reads, yielding one entry per CDR3 protein. The repertoire holds more than 350,000 distinct CDR3 sequences, with around 20% as singletons. The input for sequencing was peripheral blood mononuclear cells (PBMCs), taken when the disease was refractory, from a patient treated with antithyroid drugs. Every receptor here comes from a female donor with Graves disease. Each CDR3 is given with its conserved first and last residue. Fields, in order: clone size, J gene, V gene, CDR3 length, D gene, CDR3 protein, CDR3 DNA. A D gene is named only where the DNA matches it firmly. Some rows mark clone size as missing; the rest say once, few, many or name a class of expanded clone.

>many|TRBJ1-4|TRBV28|13|NA
CASSSAGQEKLFF
TGTGCCAGCAGTTCCGCCGGCCAGGAAAAACTGTTTTTT
>NA|TRBJ1-6|TRBV28|16|TRBD1
CASSQPGQALNSPLHF
TGTGCCAGCAGTCAACCCGGACAGGCCTTGAATTCACCCCTCCACTTT
>many|TRBJ2-5|TRBV10-3|15|TRBD1
CAISEPDRELETQYF
TGTGCCATCAGTGAGCCCGACAGGGAGTTGGAGACCCAGTACTTC
>many|TRBJ2-7|TRBV27|14|TRBD2
CASSFFSGSTEQYF
TGTGCCAGCAGTTTTTTTAGCGGGTCCACCGAGCAGTACTTC
>few|TRBJ2-7|TRBV6-1|14|TRBD2
CASSPGTTRVEQYF
TGTGCCAGCAGTCCCGGGACTACCCGGGTGGAGCAGTACTTC
>many|TRBJ2-2|TRBV2|19|TRBD2
CASSKTSGRAPQNTGELFF
TGTGCCAGCAGCAAAACTAGCGGGAGGGCCCCGCAGAACACCGGGGAGCTGTTTTTT
>many|TRBJ2-5|TRBV27|13|NA
CASRKLGVETQYF
TGTGCCAGCAGAAAACTAGGGGTCGAGACCCAGTACTTC
>NA|TRBJ2-7|TRBV20-1|14|TRBD1
CSAEDRVTTYEQYF
TGCAGTGCTGAGGACAGGGTGACTACCTACGAGCAGTACTTC
>many|TRBJ1-1|TRBV6-1|15|NA
CASSELGGWNTEAFF
TGTGCCAGCAGTGAACTCGGAGGGTGGAACACTGAAGCTTTCTTT
>few|TRBJ2-2|TRBV9|14|NA
CASSVRGDTGELFF
TGTGCCAGCAGCGTAAGGGGGGACACCGGGGAGCTGTTTTTT
>NA|TRBJ2-7|TRBV6-1|17|TRBD2
CASSTPLAGEFSYEQYF
TGTGCCAGCAGTACCCCACTAGCGGGAGAGTTCTCCTACGAGCAGTACTTC
>NA|TRBJ1-1|TRBV11-3|12|TRBD1
CASSFQGGGAFF
TGTGCCAGCAGCTTCCAGGGGGGAGGAGCTTTCTTT
>few|TRBJ1-5|TRBV5-6|14|TRBD1
CASSWGTGRGPQHF
TGTGCCAGCAGCTGGGGGACAGGGCGTGGGCCCCAGCATTTT
>many|TRBJ2-5|TRBV6-1|12|NA
CASKAPTETQYF
TGTGCCAGCAAGGCGCCAACCGAGACCCAGTACTTC
>NA|TRBJ1-6|TRBV2|13|NA
CASSEAKAGGGHF
TGTGCCAGCAGTGAAGCTAAGGCCGGAGGGGGCCACTTT
>NA|TRBJ1-6|TRBV10-1|14|NA
CASPRPHAVSPLHF
TGCGCCAGCCCTAGACCTCACGCAGTCTCACCCCTCCACTTT
>NA|TRBJ1-5|TRBV19|15|NA
CASNLQGGNNQPQHF
TGTGCCAGTAACCTACAGGGAGGCAACAATCAGCCCCAGCATTTT